The rows below give T cell receptor beta chains drawn from one sample of a study of identical twins. TCRdb re-called the 5' RACE reads through MiXCR, storing one row per CDR3 protein. The table has some 1,700,000 distinct CDR3 sequences, less than 40% seen once; the top ten hold approximately 0.25%. The material sequenced was cord blood. The receptors were sampled from a newborn girl in good health. CDR3s include the opening cysteine and the closing phenylalanine or tryptophan. The D gene is left open where the match is weak. Where a row states a size, it is once, few, many or the class of an expanded clone; other rows omit it.

size,J,V,D,DNA,CDR3
NA,TRBJ2-7,TRBV3-1,TRBD1,TGTGCCAGCAGCCAGCACTACAGGGGGGAAGAGCAGTACTTC,CASSQHYRGEEQYF
NA,TRBJ2-3,TRBV28,NA,TGTGCCAGCAGTTTCAAAACGGTCACAGCGGAAGGTACGCAGTATTTT,CASSFKTVTAEGTQYF
few,TRBJ1-5,TRBV7-9,NA,TGTGCCAGCAGCTTATCTGGGGGGGGTAGCAATCAGCCCCAGCATTTT,CASSLSGGGSNQPQHF
NA,TRBJ2-1,TRBV27,TRBD2,TGTGCCAGCAGTTTAAGTGTCCTAGCGGGAGGGTATGAGCAGTTCTTC,CASSLSVLAGGYEQFF
few,TRBJ1-5,TRBV20-1,NA,TGCAGTGCTAGATATGGTGGGGGCTTAAGCAATCAGCCCCAGCATTTT,CSARYGGGLSNQPQHF
NA,TRBJ2-1,TRBV2,TRBD2,TGTGCCAGCAGCCGAGGACTAGCGGGAGGAAACTACAATGAGCAGTTCTTC,CASSRGLAGGNYNEQFF
NA,TRBJ1-4,TRBV3-1,NA,TGTGCCAGCAGCCAAAGGGACCGAGCAACTAATGAAAAACTGTTTTTT,CASSQRDRATNEKLFF
many,TRBJ2-1,TRBV10-3,NA,TGTGCCATCAGTTTGCCGGGACCACGCCTCTACAATGAGCAGTTCTTC,CAISLPGPRLYNEQFF
NA,TRBJ2-7,TRBV5-4,TRBD2,TGTGCCAGCAGCTCCGGGACTAGCACCCCTGGCGAGCAGTACTTC,CASSSGTSTPGEQYF
few,TRBJ1-2,TRBV3-1,NA,TGTGCCAGCAGCCAAGCGGGGACCGGCTACACCTTC,CASSQAGTGYTF
NA,TRBJ1-1,TRBV4-1,TRBD1,TGCGCCAGCAGCCAAGGCCCAGGGGGCGTTTTGAACACTGAAGCTTTCTTT,CASSQGPGGVLNTEAFF
NA,TRBJ2-5,TRBV4-1,NA,TGCGCCAGCAGCCAACTGGGGACTGTCCAAGAGACCCACTACTTC,CASSQLGTVQETHYF
NA,TRBJ1-2,TRBV27,TRBD1,TGTGCCAGCGGTCTTAACAGGGGTTACTATGGCTACACCTTC,CASGLNRGYYGYTF
NA,TRBJ2-3,TRBV14,TRBD1,TGTGCCAGCAGCCAACCGAGACAGGGCATTTATACGCAGTATTTT,CASSQPRQGIYTQYF
NA,TRBJ2-5,TRBV27,TRBD2,TGTGCCAGCAGTGGCGGGAGGGCCCAGGAGACCCAGTACTTC,CASSGGRAQETQYF
NA,TRBJ2-1,TRBV7-2,TRBD1,TGTGCCAGCAGCTTAGATGGGACAGGGTTCTCCTACAATGAGCAGTTCTTC,CASSLDGTGFSYNEQFF
NA,TRBJ2-3,TRBV3-1,NA,TGTGCCAGCAGCCAAGGAACACTAGTAGATACGCAGTATTTT,CASSQGTLVDTQYF
NA,TRBJ1-1,TRBV29-1,NA,TGCAGCGTTGATGAAGGGAGACTTGAGAACACTGAAGCTTTCTTT,CSVDEGRLENTEAFF
many,TRBJ2-7,TRBV12-3/TRBV12-4,NA,TGTGCCAGCAGTTCAATTTGGACAAAAGAGGCCTACGAGCAGTACTTC,CASSSIWTKEAYEQYF
few,TRBJ1-5,TRBV20-1,TRBD1,TGCAGTGTTCCCCTAGGGGGCAGGCAGCCCCAGCATTTT,CSVPLGGRQPQHF
many,TRBJ2-1,TRBV29-1,NA,TGCAGCGTTGTCCGGCTAGCGCACTCCTACAATGAGCAGTTCTTC,CSVVRLAHSYNEQFF
few,TRBJ2-7,TRBV27,TRBD1,TGTGCCAGCAGCCAGCGCCCGGGACAGGGGGACTACGAGCAGTACTTC,CASSQRPGQGDYEQYF
few,TRBJ1-1,TRBV6-5,NA,TGTGCCAGCAACAAAAGGGGTTGGGGTGAAGCTTTCTTT,CASNKRGWGEAFF
few,TRBJ2-5,TRBV27,NA,TGTGCCAGCAGTTTACTTGGGGGGACCTACCAAGAGACCCAGTACTTC,CASSLLGGTYQETQYF
many,TRBJ2-3,TRBV29-1,TRBD1,TGCAGCGTTGACCGGGACAGGAAAAGCACAGATACGCAGTATTTT,CSVDRDRKSTDTQYF
few,TRBJ2-1,TRBV7-6,NA,TGTGCCAGCAGGGGTACTAGGGTTCCAAACAATGAGCAGTTCTTC,CASRGTRVPNNEQFF
few,TRBJ2-7,TRBV4-1,NA,TGCGCCAGCAGCCAAGTGGGCGGGAAATCCTACGAGCAGTACTTC,CASSQVGGKSYEQYF
few,TRBJ1-4,TRBV27,NA,TGTGCCAGCAGTTTACGGGCAGCAGTTAATGAAAAACTGTTTTTT,CASSLRAAVNEKLFF
NA,TRBJ2-5,TRBV28,NA,TGTGCCAGCAGTCCTCTCACAGGGTTCGGGCAAGAGACCCAGTACTTC,CASSPLTGFGQETQYF
NA,TRBJ2-3,TRBV30,NA,TGTGCCTGGACTAGCACAGATACGCAGTATTTT,CAWTSTDTQYF
few,TRBJ1-2,TRBV9,NA,TGTGCCAGCAGCGTAGAGGGCAACTACACCTTC,CASSVEGNYTF
NA,TRBJ1-2,TRBV6-1,TRBD1,TGTGCCAGCAGTTTCCCCGGGACAGCCGGCTACACCTTC,CASSFPGTAGYTF
NA,TRBJ1-5,TRBV9,TRBD1,TGTGCCAGCAGCGGGAAAAATCGGGACAGGGGGTTTTATAGCAATCAGCCCCAGCATTTT,CASSGKNRDRGFYSNQPQHF
NA,TRBJ2-7,TRBV6-5,TRBD2,TGTGCCAGCAGGAGCTCTAGCGGGAGGCGCTACAATGAGCAGTACTTC,CASRSSSGRRYNEQYF
few,TRBJ2-1,TRBV5-1,TRBD2,TGCGCCAGCAGGGGCGGGAGGTCCTCCTACAATGAGCAGTTCTTC,CASRGGRSSYNEQFF